This TCR beta chain is from a study of blood T cells in healthy people across ages. Study-level information: Template switching recovered approximately one barcoded beta molecule for every two T cells. Findings and caveats of the study: Age advanced and TCR beta diversity per million T cells fell, roughly linearly.

Healthy individuals of Caucasian origin from Russia, aged roughly 6 to 100, served as donors. For this clonotype: Its specificity is unknown.

Together with a sample-barcoded 5' primer, a J-beta primer mix was included in a second PCR lasting roughly 6 to 12 cycles. MiXCR, applied by TCRdb to the 5' RACE reads, yields one record per CDR3 protein. The table has about 1.4 million distinct CDR3 sequences, roughly 60% seen once; the top ten hold 6.7%. The sequenced sample consisted of blood. This clonotype was obtained from a man younger than 30 in good health.

The CDR3 sequence: CASSLESLDRVGFGEQFF. As DNA, the CDR3 is TGTGCCAGCAGCTTGGAGTCCCTAGACAGGGTGGGTTTCGGTGAGCAGTTCTTC. The chain carries TRBV5-5 and TRBJ2-1; 7 bases align to TRBD1. CDR3 length equals 18 residues. Germline CDR1 SGHKS, CDR2 YYEKEE (reference sequence). Trimming cost V 0 bases and J 9 bases; bases outside gene matches: 18.